Following are 5 T cell receptor beta chains from one sample sequenced in a study of cytomegalovirus exposure and HLA in healthy donors. Both 60 Vbeta primers and 13 Jbeta primers went into the PCR. Clones were read by immunoSEQ multiplex PCR, and TCRdb kept only the in-frame ones, dropping some. The sample lists 150,000 to 200,000 clones; approximately 80% were seen once. Material for sequencing was PBMCs. The receptor source for this set is a man aged 25-45 years in good health and CMV-seropositive.

V and J are TRBV9 and TRBJ2-1; no clear D. Trimming stripped 0 bases from V and 0 bases from J, with 13 bases between. The germline V gene has CDR1 SGDLS and CDR2 YYNGEE. This CDR3 is built from 17 residues. The chain's CDR3 is CASSVAPQNSSYNEQFF. For the CDR3, the DNA is TGTGCCAGCAGCGTAGCCCCTCAGAACAGCTCCTACAATGAGCAGTTCTTC.

This rearrangement joins TRBV2 to TRBJ2-5; 8 bases line up with TRBD1. This CDR3 comprises 12 residues. In germline, CDR1 is SNHLY, CDR2 FYNNEI. The J segment lost 5 bases and the V segment lost 8 bases, leaving 4 bases of the junction unmatched. The CDR3 protein is CASLQGVETQYF. CDR3 DNA sequence: TGTGCCAGCCTACAGGGGGTGGAGACCCAGTACTTC.

This clone showed up just once. The chain links TRBV7-9 to TRBJ2-7; 13 nucleotides align to TRBD2. The CDR3 has 14 amino acids. V was pared by 5 bases and J by 5 bases, with 3 bases of the junction left unmatched. The germline gives CDR1 SEHNR, CDR2 FQNEAQ (reference sequence). The chain's CDR3 is CASSLGLAGDEQYF. CDR3 nucleotide sequence: TGTGCCAGCAGCCTTGGACTAGCGGGGGACGAGCAGTACTTC.

V is TRBV4-1 and J is TRBJ1-2; 10 bases fit TRBD1. This CDR3 has 14 amino acids. The junction had 5 bases not matched to a gene; V was cut back by 3 bases and J by 7 bases. CDR1 is MGHRA, CDR2 YSYEKL, per germline. For the CDR3, the DNA is TGCGCCAGCAGCCAGGTGGACAGGGGGGTTGGCTACACCTTC. It specifies CASSQVDRGVGYTF.

The chain employs TRBV7-9 and TRBJ2-1; 9 bases agree with TRBD1. The CDR3 extends over 15 amino acids. The junction had 7 bases not matched to a gene; V was cut back by 4 bases and J by 6 bases. Looked up from germline, CDR1 is SEHNR and CDR2 is FQNEAQ (reference sequence). The CDR3 sequence: CASSSRTGAFNEQFF. CDR3 nucleotide sequence: TGTGCCAGCAGCTCACGGACAGGGGCTTTCAATGAGCAGTTCTTC. Supplemented by reference TRBV7-9 and TRBJ2-1, the full variable domain reads DTGVSQNPRHKITKRGQNVTFRCDPISEHNRLYWYRQTLGQGPEFLTYFQNEAQLEKSRLLSDRFSAERPKGSFSTLEIQRTEQGDSAMYLCASSSRTGAFNEQFFGPGTRLTVL.